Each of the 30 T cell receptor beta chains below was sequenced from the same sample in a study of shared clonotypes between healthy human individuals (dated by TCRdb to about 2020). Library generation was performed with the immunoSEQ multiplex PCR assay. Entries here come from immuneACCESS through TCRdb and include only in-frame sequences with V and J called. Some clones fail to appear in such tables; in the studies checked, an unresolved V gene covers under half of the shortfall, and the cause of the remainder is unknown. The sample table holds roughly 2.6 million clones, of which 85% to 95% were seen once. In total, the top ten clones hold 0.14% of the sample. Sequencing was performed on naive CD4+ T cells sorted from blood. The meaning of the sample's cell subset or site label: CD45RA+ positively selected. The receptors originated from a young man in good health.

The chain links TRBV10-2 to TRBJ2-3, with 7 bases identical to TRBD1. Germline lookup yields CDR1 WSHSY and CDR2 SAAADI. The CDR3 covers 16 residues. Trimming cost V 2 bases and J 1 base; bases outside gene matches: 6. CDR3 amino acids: CASSEGAGGRTDTQYF. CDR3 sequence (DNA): TGCGCCAGCAGTGAGGGGGCAGGGGGACGCACAGATACGCAGTATTTT.

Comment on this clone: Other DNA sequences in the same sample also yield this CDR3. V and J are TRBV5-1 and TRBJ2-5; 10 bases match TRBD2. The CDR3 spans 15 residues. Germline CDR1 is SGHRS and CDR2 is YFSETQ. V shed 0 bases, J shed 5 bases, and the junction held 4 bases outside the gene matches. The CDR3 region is CASSLALAGVETQYF. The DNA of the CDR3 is TGCGCCAGCAGCTTGGCCCTAGCGGGAGTTGAGACCCAGTACTTC.

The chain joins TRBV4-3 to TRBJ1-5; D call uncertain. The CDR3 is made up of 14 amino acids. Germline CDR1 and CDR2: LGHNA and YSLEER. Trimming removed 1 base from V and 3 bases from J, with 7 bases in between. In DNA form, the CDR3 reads TGCGCCAGCAGCCAAGGTTTAATCAATCAGCCCCAGCATTTT. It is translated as CASSQGLINQPQHF.

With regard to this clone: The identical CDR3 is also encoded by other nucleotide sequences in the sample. The CDR3 loop reads CASSAGGGYTF. The CDR3 nucleotides read TGTGCCAGCAGTGCGGGGGGTGGCTACACCTTC. This chain links TRBV2 with TRBJ1-2; perhaps TRBD1 as D (5 bases). V was clipped by 4 bases and J by 7 bases, with 7 bases between them. Looked up from germline, CDR1 is SNHLY and CDR2 is FYNNEI. The CDR3 sequence is 11 residues long.

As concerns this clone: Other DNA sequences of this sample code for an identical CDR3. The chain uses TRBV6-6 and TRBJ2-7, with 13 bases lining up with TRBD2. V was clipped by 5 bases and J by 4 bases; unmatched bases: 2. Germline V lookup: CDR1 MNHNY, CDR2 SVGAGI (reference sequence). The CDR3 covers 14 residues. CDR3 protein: CASSRTSGSYEQYF. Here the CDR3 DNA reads TGTGCCAGCAGTCGGACTAGCGGGAGTTACGAGCAGTACTTC.

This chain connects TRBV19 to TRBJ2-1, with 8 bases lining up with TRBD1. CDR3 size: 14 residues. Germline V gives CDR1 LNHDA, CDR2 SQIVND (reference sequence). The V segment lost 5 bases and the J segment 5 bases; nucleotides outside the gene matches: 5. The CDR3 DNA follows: TGTGCCAGTAGTCCCTGGACAGGGAACAATGAGCAGTTCTTC. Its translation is CASSPWTGNNEQFF.

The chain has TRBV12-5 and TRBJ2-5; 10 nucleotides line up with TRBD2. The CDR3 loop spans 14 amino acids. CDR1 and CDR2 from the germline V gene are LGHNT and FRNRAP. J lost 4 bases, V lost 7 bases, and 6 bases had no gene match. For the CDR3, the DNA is TGTGCTAGTGCCGCTAGCGGGGGACCAGAGACCCAGTACTTC. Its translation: CASAASGGPETQYF.

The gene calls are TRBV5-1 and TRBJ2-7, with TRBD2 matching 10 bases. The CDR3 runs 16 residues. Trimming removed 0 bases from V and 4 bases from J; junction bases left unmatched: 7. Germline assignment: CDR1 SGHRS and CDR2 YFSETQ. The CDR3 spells CASSLGGLASWYEQYF. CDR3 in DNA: TGCGCCAGCAGCTTGGGGGGACTAGCGAGCTGGTACGAGCAGTACTTC.

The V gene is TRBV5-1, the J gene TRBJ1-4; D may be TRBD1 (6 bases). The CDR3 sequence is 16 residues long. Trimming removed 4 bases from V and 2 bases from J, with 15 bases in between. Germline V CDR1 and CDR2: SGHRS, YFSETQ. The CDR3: CASSLQGGLTNEKLFF. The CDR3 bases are TGCGCCAGCAGCCTACAGGGTGGGCTTACTAATGAAAAACTGTTTTTT.

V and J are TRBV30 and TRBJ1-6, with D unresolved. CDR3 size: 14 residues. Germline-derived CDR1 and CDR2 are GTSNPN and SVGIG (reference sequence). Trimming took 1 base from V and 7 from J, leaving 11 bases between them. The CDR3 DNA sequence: TGTGCCTGGAGTGGTTACAGTGGGAATTCACCCCTCCACTTT. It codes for CAWSGYSGNSPLHF. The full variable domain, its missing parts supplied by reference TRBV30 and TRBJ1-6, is SQTIHQWPATLVQPVGSPLSLECTVEGTSNPNLYWYRQAAGRGLQLLFYSVGIGQISSEVPQNLSASRPQDRQFILSSKKLLLSDSGFYLCAWSGYSGNSPLHFGNGTRLTVT.

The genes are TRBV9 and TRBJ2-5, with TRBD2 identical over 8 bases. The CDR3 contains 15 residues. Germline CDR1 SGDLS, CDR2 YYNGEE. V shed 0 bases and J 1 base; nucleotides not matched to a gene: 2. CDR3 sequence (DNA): TGTGCCAGCAGCGTAGTAGCGGGAACCCAAGAGACCCAGTACTTC. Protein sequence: CASSVVAGTQETQYF. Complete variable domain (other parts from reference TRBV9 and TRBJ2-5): DSGVTQTPKHLITATGQRVTLRCSPRSGDLSVYWYQQSLDQGLQFLIQYYNGEERAKGNILERFSAQQFPDLHSELNLSSLELGDSALYFCASSVVAGTQETQYFGPGTRLLVL.

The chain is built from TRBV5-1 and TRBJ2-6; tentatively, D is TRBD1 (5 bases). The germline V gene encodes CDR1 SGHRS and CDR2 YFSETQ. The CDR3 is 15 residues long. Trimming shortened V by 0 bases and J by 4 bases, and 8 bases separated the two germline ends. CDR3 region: CASSLGTMGANVLTF. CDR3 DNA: TGCGCCAGCAGCTTGGGGACAATGGGGGCCAACGTCCTGACTTTC.

CDR3 DNA: TGTGCCAGCAAAACAGGGGCCTATAGCAATCAGCCCCAGCATTTT. It is translated as CASKTGAYSNQPQHF. The chain carries TRBV27 and TRBJ1-5, with 7 positions matching TRBD1. V lost 7 bases, J lost 0 bases, and 6 bases stayed unmatched. The CDR3 spans 15 residues. Germline values: CDR1 MNHEY, CDR2 SMNVEV (reference sequence).

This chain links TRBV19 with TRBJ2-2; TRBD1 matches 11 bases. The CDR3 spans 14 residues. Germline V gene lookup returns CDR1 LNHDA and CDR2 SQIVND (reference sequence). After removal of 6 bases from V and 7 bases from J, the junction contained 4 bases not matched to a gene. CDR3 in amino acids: CASRGTGGGGELFF. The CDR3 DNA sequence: TGTGCCAGTAGAGGGACAGGGGGAGGCGGGGAGCTGTTTTTT.

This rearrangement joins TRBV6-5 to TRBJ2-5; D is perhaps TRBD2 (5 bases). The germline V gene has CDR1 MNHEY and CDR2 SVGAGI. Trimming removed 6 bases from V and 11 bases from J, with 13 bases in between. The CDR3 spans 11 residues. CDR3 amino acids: CASRTRGWQYF. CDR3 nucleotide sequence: TGTGCCAGCAGAACACGGGGATGGCAGTACTTC.

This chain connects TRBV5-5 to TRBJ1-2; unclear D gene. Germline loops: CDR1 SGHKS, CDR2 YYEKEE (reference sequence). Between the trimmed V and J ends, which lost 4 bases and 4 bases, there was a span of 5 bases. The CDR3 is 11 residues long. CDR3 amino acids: CASSHPYGYTF. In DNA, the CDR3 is TGTGCCAGCAGCCACCCCTATGGCTACACCTTC.

CDR3 loop: CASSFGTSGVDTQYF. In DNA, the CDR3 is TGCGCCAGCAGCTTCGGGACTAGCGGGGTAGATACGCAGTATTTT. The rearrangement joins TRBV5-1 to TRBJ2-3; 13 bases line up with TRBD2. The J segment lost 5 bases and the V segment lost 2 bases, leaving 2 bases of the junction unmatched. There are 15 residues in the CDR3. Germline lookup yields CDR1 SGHRS and CDR2 YFSETQ.

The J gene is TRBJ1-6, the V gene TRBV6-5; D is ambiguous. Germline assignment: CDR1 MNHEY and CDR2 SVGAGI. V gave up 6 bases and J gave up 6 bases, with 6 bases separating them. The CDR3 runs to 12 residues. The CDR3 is CASRDSNSPLHF. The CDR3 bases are TGTGCCAGCAGAGATTCTAATTCACCCCTCCACTTT.

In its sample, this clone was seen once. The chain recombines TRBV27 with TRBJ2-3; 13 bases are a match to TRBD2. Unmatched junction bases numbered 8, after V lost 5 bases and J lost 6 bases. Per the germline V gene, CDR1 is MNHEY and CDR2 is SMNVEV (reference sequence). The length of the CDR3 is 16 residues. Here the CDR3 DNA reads TGTGCCAGCAGTCCAGGACTAGCGGGGGCAGGGGATACGCAGTATTTT. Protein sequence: CASSPGLAGAGDTQYF.

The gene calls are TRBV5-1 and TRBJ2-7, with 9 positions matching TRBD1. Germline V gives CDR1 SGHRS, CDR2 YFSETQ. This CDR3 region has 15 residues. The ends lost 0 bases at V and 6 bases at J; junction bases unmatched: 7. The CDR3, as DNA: TGCGCCAGCAGCTTGGAGTGGACAGGGGCCGGCGAGCAGTACTTC. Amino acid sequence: CASSLEWTGAGEQYF.

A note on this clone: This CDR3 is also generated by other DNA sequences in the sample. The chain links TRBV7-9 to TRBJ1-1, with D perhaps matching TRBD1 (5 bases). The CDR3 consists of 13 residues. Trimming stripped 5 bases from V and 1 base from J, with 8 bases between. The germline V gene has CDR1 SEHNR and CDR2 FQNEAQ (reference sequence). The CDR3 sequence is CASSPQGNTEAFF. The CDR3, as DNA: TGTGCCAGCAGCCCCCAGGGGAACACTGAAGCTTTCTTT.

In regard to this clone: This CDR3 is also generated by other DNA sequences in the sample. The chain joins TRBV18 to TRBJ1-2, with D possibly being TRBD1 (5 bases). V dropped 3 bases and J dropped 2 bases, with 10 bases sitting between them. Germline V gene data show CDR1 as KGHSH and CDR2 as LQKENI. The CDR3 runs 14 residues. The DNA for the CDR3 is TGTGCCAGCTCACCCGGGACCGCGAACTATGGCTACACCTTC. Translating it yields CASSPGTANYGYTF. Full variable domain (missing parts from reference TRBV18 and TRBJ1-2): NAGVMQNPRHLVRRRGQEARLRCSPMKGHSHVYWYRQLPEEGLKFMVYLQKENIIDESGMPKERFSAEFPKEGPSILRIQQVVRGDSAAYFCASSPGTANYGYTFGSGTRLTVV.

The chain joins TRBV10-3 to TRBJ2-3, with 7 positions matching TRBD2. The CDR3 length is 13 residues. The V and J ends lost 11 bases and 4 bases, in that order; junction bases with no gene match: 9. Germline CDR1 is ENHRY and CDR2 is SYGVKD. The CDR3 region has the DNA TGTGCCTCCGCGGGACTAAAAGCAGATACGCAGTATTTT. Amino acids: CASAGLKADTQYF.

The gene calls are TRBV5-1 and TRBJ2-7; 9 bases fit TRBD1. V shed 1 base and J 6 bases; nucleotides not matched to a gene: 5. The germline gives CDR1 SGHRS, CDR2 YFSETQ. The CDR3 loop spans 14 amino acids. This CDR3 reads CASSLSGTGTEQYF. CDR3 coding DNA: TGCGCCAGCAGCTTGTCCGGGACAGGGACCGAGCAGTACTTC.

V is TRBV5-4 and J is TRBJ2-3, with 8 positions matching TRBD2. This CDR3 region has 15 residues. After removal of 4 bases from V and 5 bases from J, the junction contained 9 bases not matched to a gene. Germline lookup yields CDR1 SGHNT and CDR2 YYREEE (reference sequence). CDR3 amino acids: CASSPSGGPGDTQYF. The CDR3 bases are TGTGCCAGCAGCCCCTCGGGAGGGCCAGGAGATACGCAGTATTTT.

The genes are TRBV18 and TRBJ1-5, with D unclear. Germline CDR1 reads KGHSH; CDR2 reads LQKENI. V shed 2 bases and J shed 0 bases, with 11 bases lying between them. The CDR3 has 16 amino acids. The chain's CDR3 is CASSPYPQNSNQPQHF. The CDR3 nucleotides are TGTGCCAGCTCACCATATCCGCAGAATAGCAATCAGCCCCAGCATTTT.

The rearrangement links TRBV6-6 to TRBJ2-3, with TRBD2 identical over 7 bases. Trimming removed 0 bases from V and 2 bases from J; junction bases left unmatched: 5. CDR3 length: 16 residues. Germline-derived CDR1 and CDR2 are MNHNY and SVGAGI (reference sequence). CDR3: CASSYSLADNTDTQYF. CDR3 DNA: TGTGCCAGCAGTTACTCGCTAGCGGACAACACAGATACGCAGTATTTT.

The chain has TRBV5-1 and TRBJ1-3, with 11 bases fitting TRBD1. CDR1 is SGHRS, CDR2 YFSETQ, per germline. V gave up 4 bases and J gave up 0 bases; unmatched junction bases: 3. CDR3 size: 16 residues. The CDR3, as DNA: TGCGCCAGCAGCCCGGGACAGGGGGACTCTGGAAACACCATATATTTT. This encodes CASSPGQGDSGNTIYF.

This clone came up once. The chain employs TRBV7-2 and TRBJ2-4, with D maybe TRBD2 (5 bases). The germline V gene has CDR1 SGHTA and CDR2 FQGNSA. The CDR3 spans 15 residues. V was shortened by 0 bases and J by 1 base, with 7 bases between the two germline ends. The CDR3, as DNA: TGTGCCAGCAGCTTAGCGCGGGCGGCCAAAAACATTCAGTACTTC. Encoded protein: CASSLARAAKNIQYF. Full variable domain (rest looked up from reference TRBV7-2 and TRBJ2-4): GAGVSQSPSNKVTEKGKDVELRCDPISGHTALYWYRQSLGQGLEFLIYFQGNSAPDKSGLPSDRFSAERTGGSVSTLTIQRTQQEDSAVYLCASSLARAAKNIQYFGAGTRLSVL.

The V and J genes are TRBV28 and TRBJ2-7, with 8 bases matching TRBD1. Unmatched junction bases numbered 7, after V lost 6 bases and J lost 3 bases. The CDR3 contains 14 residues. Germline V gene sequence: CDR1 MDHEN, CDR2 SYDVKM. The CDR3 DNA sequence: TGTGCCAGCAGCTCCCGGACAGGGTGCTACGAGCAGTACTTC. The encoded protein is CASSSRTGCYEQYF.